Listed below are T cell receptor beta chains from one sample, sequenced in a study of early T cells in non-severe SARS-CoV-2 infection. TCRdb fed the 5' RACE reads into MiXCR, producing one record per CDR3 protein. The sample lists some 39,000 distinct CDR3 sequences, approximately 4% occurring once. Sequencing used whole blood. The receptor source for this set is an adult who was a healthcare worker with PCR-confirmed SARS-CoV-2 infection or an uninfected control (not recorded which). CDR3s include the opening cysteine and the closing phenylalanine or tryptophan. The order of the fields is J gene, D gene, clone size, V gene, CDR3 DNA, CDR3 protein. The D gene is left open where the match is weak. Expanded clones are given a class, and other clones once, few, many or no size at all.

j_call: TRBJ2-7
d_call: .
clone_size: many
v_call: TRBV29-1
cdr3_nt: TGCAGCGACGCGCCCCCGGCGTACGAGAACGAGCAGTACTTC
cdr3_aa: CSDAPPAYENEQYF

j_call: TRBJ1-5
d_call: .
clone_size: few
v_call: TRBV7-8
cdr3_nt: TGTGCCAGCAGCCCATCCGGGGGGGGGAATCGCAATCAGCCCCAGCATTTT
cdr3_aa: CASSPSGGGNRNQPQHF

j_call: TRBJ2-1
d_call: TRBD2
clone_size: many
v_call: TRBV11-3
cdr3_nt: TGTGCCAGCAGCCAGAGACGACTAGCGGGAGGGGCCTACAATGAGCAGTTCTTC
cdr3_aa: CASSQRRLAGGAYNEQFF

j_call: TRBJ1-2
d_call: TRBD1
clone_size: .
v_call: TRBV3-1
cdr3_nt: TGTGCCAGCAGCTACCGGGACAGGGAGGTGGTCGACGGCTACACCTTC
cdr3_aa: CASSYRDREVVDGYTF

j_call: TRBJ2-1
d_call: .
clone_size: .
v_call: TRBV7-9
cdr3_nt: TGTGCCAGCAGCTTCTCTATTGAGCAGTTCTTC
cdr3_aa: CASSFSIEQFF

j_call: TRBJ2-7
d_call: TRBD2
clone_size: many
v_call: TRBV11-3
cdr3_nt: TGTGCCAGCAGCGGACGAGGACTAGCGGGAAGTGAGCAGTACTTC
cdr3_aa: CASSGRGLAGSEQYF

j_call: TRBJ2-3
d_call: TRBD2
clone_size: few
v_call: TRBV25-1
cdr3_nt: TGTGCCAGCAGTTACCCCACGTGGGCTAGCGGGAGACCCCGGACAGATACGCAGTATTTT
cdr3_aa: CASSYPTWASGRPRTDTQYF

j_call: TRBJ1-5
d_call: .
clone_size: many
v_call: TRBV21-1
cdr3_nt: TGTGCCAGCAGCAAAGCCCGGACAGGGGGTTTACAGCCCCAGCATTTT
cdr3_aa: CASSKARTGGLQPQHF

j_call: TRBJ2-1
d_call: TRBD1
clone_size: many
v_call: TRBV30
cdr3_nt: TGTGCCTGGAGTGGGACAGGGGGTTTTGAGCAGTTCTTC
cdr3_aa: CAWSGTGGFEQFF

j_call: TRBJ2-2
d_call: .
clone_size: many
v_call: TRBV18
cdr3_nt: TGTGCCAGCTCACCACGAGTCCCCGGGGAGCTGTTTTTT
cdr3_aa: CASSPRVPGELFF

j_call: TRBJ2-3
d_call: .
clone_size: many
v_call: TRBV30
cdr3_nt: TGTGCCTGGAGTGTAGTGCATCCTAGCACAGATACGCAGTATTTT
cdr3_aa: CAWSVVHPSTDTQYF

j_call: TRBJ1-5
d_call: .
clone_size: many
v_call: TRBV11-2
cdr3_nt: TGTGCCAGCAGCCTCGACAGACGATACAATCAGCCCCAGCATTTT
cdr3_aa: CASSLDRRYNQPQHF

j_call: TRBJ2-2
d_call: TRBD2
clone_size: .
v_call: TRBV11-2
cdr3_nt: TGTGCCAGCAGCTACCTAATCGGGCTAGCGGGATCGAACACCGGGGAGCTGTTTTTT
cdr3_aa: CASSYLIGLAGSNTGELFF

j_call: TRBJ1-1
d_call: .
clone_size: many
v_call: TRBV20-1
cdr3_nt: TGCAGTGCTAGAAATCCTGGCGGGGCGCTGAACACTGAAGCTTTCTTT
cdr3_aa: CSARNPGGALNTEAFF

j_call: TRBJ2-1
d_call: TRBD2
clone_size: many
v_call: TRBV19
cdr3_nt: TGTGCCAGTGTCGGGGGGGCTTACTACAATGAGCAGTTCTTC
cdr3_aa: CASVGGAYYNEQFF

j_call: TRBJ2-3
d_call: TRBD2
clone_size: many
v_call: TRBV24-1
cdr3_nt: TGTGCCACCAGTGACCCTAGCGGGATTCGGACAGATACGCAGTATTTT
cdr3_aa: CATSDPSGIRTDTQYF

j_call: TRBJ1-2
d_call: TRBD1
clone_size: many
v_call: TRBV7-9
cdr3_nt: TGTGCCAGCAGACCGCCTGCGACAGGGTTTTGGGACTATGGCTACACCTTC
cdr3_aa: CASRPPATGFWDYGYTF

j_call: TRBJ1-1
d_call: .
clone_size: many
v_call: TRBV2
cdr3_nt: TGTGCCAGCATCGAAGCGGGGAACACTGAAGCTTTCTTT
cdr3_aa: CASIEAGNTEAFF

j_call: TRBJ2-5
d_call: TRBD2
clone_size: many
v_call: TRBV19
cdr3_nt: TGTGCCAGTAGTATTACTAGCGGGCAACCCTCCCGGGAGACCCAGTACTTC
cdr3_aa: CASSITSGQPSRETQYF

j_call: TRBJ2-7
d_call: .
clone_size: many
v_call: TRBV11-2
cdr3_nt: TGTGCCAGCAGCTTTGATGGGGAGCAGTACTTC
cdr3_aa: CASSFDGEQYF

j_call: TRBJ2-7
d_call: .
clone_size: .
v_call: TRBV7-9
cdr3_nt: TGTGCCAGCAGCAAAAGCTCCTACGAGCAGTACTTC
cdr3_aa: CASSKSSYEQYF

j_call: TRBJ1-3
d_call: .
clone_size: many
v_call: TRBV19
cdr3_nt: TGTGCCAGTAGTGAGGGGGGAACTGGAAACACCATATATTTT
cdr3_aa: CASSEGGTGNTIYF

j_call: TRBJ1-1
d_call: .
clone_size: many
v_call: TRBV2
cdr3_nt: TGTGCCAGCAAGAAAGAGGGGAGGACTGAAGCTTTCTTT
cdr3_aa: CASKKEGRTEAFF

j_call: TRBJ2-5
d_call: TRBD1
clone_size: few
v_call: TRBV9
cdr3_nt: TGTGCCAGCTCGGGGACAGGGAGTGAGACCCAGTACTTC
cdr3_aa: CASSGTGSETQYF

j_call: TRBJ2-2
d_call: .
clone_size: many
v_call: TRBV6-1
cdr3_nt: TGTGCCAGCAGTGAAGGTAGCCGGGAGCTGTTTTTT
cdr3_aa: CASSEGSRELFF

j_call: TRBJ1-1
d_call: TRBD1
clone_size: many
v_call: TRBV6-5
cdr3_nt: TGTGCCAGCAGTACCGGGACAGTGAACACTGAAGCTTTCTTT
cdr3_aa: CASSTGTVNTEAFF

j_call: TRBJ2-1
d_call: .
clone_size: many
v_call: TRBV2
cdr3_nt: TGTGCCAGCAGTGAAGATGCGGAGTACAATGAGCAGTTCTTC
cdr3_aa: CASSEDAEYNEQFF

j_call: TRBJ2-1
d_call: TRBD1
clone_size: many
v_call: TRBV18
cdr3_nt: TGTGCCAGCTCACGACAGGGTGATGAGCAGTTCTTC
cdr3_aa: CASSRQGDEQFF

j_call: TRBJ2-1
d_call: TRBD2
clone_size: many
v_call: TRBV7-3
cdr3_nt: TGTGCCAGCAGCTTAATTAGCGGGAGGGAGCATGAGCAGTTCTTC
cdr3_aa: CASSLISGREHEQFF

j_call: TRBJ1-1
d_call: TRBD1
clone_size: many
v_call: TRBV20-1
cdr3_nt: TGCAGTGCTAGAGATGGAACAGGGGAGACTGAAGCTTTCTTT
cdr3_aa: CSARDGTGETEAFF

j_call: TRBJ1-2
d_call: .
clone_size: many
v_call: TRBV4-2
cdr3_nt: TGTGCCAGCAGCCAAGTTGAGGTTGACGGCTATGGCTACACCTTC
cdr3_aa: CASSQVEVDGYGYTF

j_call: TRBJ1-1
d_call: TRBD1
clone_size: many
v_call: TRBV20-1
cdr3_nt: TGCAGTGCTAGAGAAAGGACAGGGGGCACTGAAGCTTTCTTT
cdr3_aa: CSARERTGGTEAFF

j_call: TRBJ1-5
d_call: TRBD1
clone_size: .
v_call: TRBV6-5
cdr3_nt: TGTGCCAGCAGTACCGACAGGGGAGGCAATCAGCCCCAGCATTTT
cdr3_aa: CASSTDRGGNQPQHF

j_call: TRBJ2-3
d_call: TRBD1
clone_size: many
v_call: TRBV20-1
cdr3_nt: TGCAGTGCTAAGAGGGACAGGGGGCGGACAGATACGCAGTATTTT
cdr3_aa: CSAKRDRGRTDTQYF

j_call: TRBJ2-2
d_call: TRBD1
clone_size: many
v_call: TRBV2
cdr3_nt: TGTGCCAGCAGCGAGACAGGGGTTCGCACCGGGGAGCTGTTTTTT
cdr3_aa: CASSETGVRTGELFF

j_call: TRBJ1-4
d_call: .
clone_size: many
v_call: TRBV6-5
cdr3_nt: TGTGCCAGCAGACAGGGAGGTGAAAAACTGTTTTTT
cdr3_aa: CASRQGGEKLFF

j_call: TRBJ2-3
d_call: .
clone_size: many
v_call: TRBV28
cdr3_nt: TGTGCCAGCAGTTTGACCGGGGTCGCAGATACGCAGTATTTT
cdr3_aa: CASSLTGVADTQYF

j_call: TRBJ2-1
d_call: .
clone_size: .
v_call: TRBV15
cdr3_nt: TGTGCCACCAGCAGGGGAATAGAGTACAATGAGCAGTTCTTC
cdr3_aa: CATSRGIEYNEQFF

j_call: TRBJ2-2
d_call: TRBD1
clone_size: many
v_call: TRBV5-1
cdr3_nt: TGCGCCAGCAGGACAGGGGGTGTCACCGGGGAGCTGTTTTTT
cdr3_aa: CASRTGGVTGELFF